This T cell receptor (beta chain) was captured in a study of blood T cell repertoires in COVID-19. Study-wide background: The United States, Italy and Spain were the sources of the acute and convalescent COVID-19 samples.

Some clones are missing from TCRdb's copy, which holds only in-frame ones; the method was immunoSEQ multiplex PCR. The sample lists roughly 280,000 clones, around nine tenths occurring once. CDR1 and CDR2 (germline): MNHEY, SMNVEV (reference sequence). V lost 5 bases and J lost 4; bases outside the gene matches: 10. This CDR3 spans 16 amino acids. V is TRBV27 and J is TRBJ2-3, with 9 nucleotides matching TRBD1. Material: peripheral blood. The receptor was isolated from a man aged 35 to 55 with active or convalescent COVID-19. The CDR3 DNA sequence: TGTGCCAGCAGTCTGTGGACAGGGGTTCCCTCAGATACGCAGTATTTT. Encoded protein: CASSLWTGVPSDTQYF.